Each of the 21 T cell receptor beta chains below was sequenced from the same sample in a study of blood T cell repertoires in COVID-19. The repertoire was sequenced with immunoSEQ multiplex PCR; TCRdb's copy has only in-frame clones and lacks some. The data show roughly 50,000 clones, roughly 87% seen once. The material sequenced was peripheral blood. The receptors stem from a human donor with active COVID-19. The donor label of this sample is uncertain.

This CDR3 reads CASRYRGYNEQFF. In nucleotides, the CDR3 is TGTGCCAGCAGGTACAGGGGCTACAATGAGCAGTTCTTC. The rearrangement joins TRBV6-5 to TRBJ2-1, with 7 bases fitting TRBD1. Germline V lookup: CDR1 MNHEY, CDR2 SVGAGI. The V and J ends lost 6 bases and 3 bases, in that order; junction bases with no gene match: 2. CDR3 size: 13 residues.

The chain uses TRBV6-6 and TRBJ2-3, with a tentative D call TRBD2 (6 bases). CDR1 is MNHNY and CDR2 is SVGAGI in the germline V gene (reference sequence). V was shortened by 2 bases and J by 11 bases, with 14 bases between the two germline ends. The CDR3 length is 13 residues. The CDR3 sequence: CASSYTAQGGQYF. CDR3 coding DNA: TGTGCCAGCAGTTACACTGCCCAGGGAGGGCAGTATTTT.

The chain recombines TRBV28 with TRBJ2-7, with 9 bases lining up with TRBD1. J gave up 4 bases and V 7 bases, and 8 bases lay outside the gene matches. This CDR3 is 14 amino acids long. CDR1 and CDR2 from the germline V gene are MDHEN and SYDVKM. Written as DNA, the CDR3 is TGTGCCAGCAATAGGCCGGGACAGGGTTACGAGCAGTACTTC. It translates to CASNRPGQGYEQYF. Full variable domain (missing parts from reference TRBV28 and TRBJ2-7): DVKVTQSSRYLVKRTGEKVFLECVQDMDHENMFWYRQDPGLGLRLIYFSYDVKMKEKGDIPEGYSVSREKKERFSLILESASTNQTSMYLCASNRPGQGYEQYFGPGTRLTVT.

This chain links TRBV6-2 or TRBV6-3 with TRBJ2-5; TRBD2 aligns across 10 bases. This CDR3 has 15 amino acids. Trimming cost V 6 bases and J 13 bases; bases outside gene matches: 17. Germline V gives CDR1 MNHEY, CDR2 SVGEGT. This CDR3 is CASSLTGLAGAGRYF. The CDR3 DNA sequence: TGTGCCAGCAGCCTTACGGGGCTAGCGGGGGCCGGGAGGTACTTC.

The rearrangement links TRBV7-2 to TRBJ1-2; maybe TRBD1 (5 bases). V was pared by 4 bases and J by 8 bases, with 14 bases between. There are 13 residues in the CDR3. The germline gives CDR1 SGHTA, CDR2 FQGNSA. In DNA, the CDR3 is TGTGCCAGCAGCTCTGAGCAGGGTGGCGGCTACACCTTC. Amino acids: CASSSEQGGGYTF.

This chain's CDR3 is CATSQRFGDYGYTF. CDR3 DNA: TGTGCCACCAGTCAGAGATTCGGAGACTATGGCTACACCTTC. The chain couples TRBV15 to TRBJ1-2; D is unclear. This CDR3 contains 14 residues. V was trimmed by 6 bases and J by 3 bases, leaving 14 bases between them. The germline V gene encodes CDR1 LNHNV and CDR2 YYDKDF (reference sequence).

This chain links TRBV6-6 with TRBJ1-2; D is perhaps TRBD1 (5 bases). CDR1 is MNHNY, CDR2 SVGAGI, per germline (reference sequence). The CDR3 sequence is 14 residues long. The V and J ends lost 8 bases and 4 bases respectively, with 17 bases between them. The CDR3 reads CASSDSLHGYGYTF. The CDR3 DNA follows: TGTGCCAGCTCCGACAGCCTTCACGGCTATGGCTACACCTTC.

This chain connects TRBV24-1 to TRBJ1-2; 12 bases are shared with TRBD1. V lost 3 bases and J lost 4; bases outside the gene matches: 8. The CDR3 is 17 amino acids. CDR1 and CDR2 from the germline V gene are KGHDR and SFDVKD. CDR3 sequence reads: CATSDGTGGPGGYGYTF. DNA for the CDR3: TGTGCCACCAGTGATGGGACAGGGGGCCCGGGCGGCTATGGCTACACCTTC.

The V call is TRBV6-5, the J call TRBJ2-6; a weak D match, TRBD2 (5 bases). This CDR3 region has 15 residues. CDR1 is MNHEY, CDR2 SVGAGI, per germline. V dropped 2 bases and J dropped 2 bases, with 7 bases sitting between them. CDR3 amino acids: CASSYGGAGANVLTF. CDR3 coding DNA: TGTGCCAGCAGTTACGGAGGCGCTGGGGCCAACGTCCTGACTTTC.

This chain connects TRBV5-1 to TRBJ1-6; TRBD1 matches 7 bases. This CDR3 comprises 15 residues. Per the germline V gene, CDR1 is SGHRS and CDR2 is YFSETQ. Losses at the gene ends were 3 bases for V and 8 bases for J; bases not matched to a gene: 8. The CDR3 is CASSSSGTVDSPLHF. In DNA, the CDR3 is TGCGCCAGCAGCTCCTCCGGGACAGTAGATTCACCCCTCCACTTT.

J is TRBJ2-7 and V is TRBV6-2 or TRBV6-3, with a tentative D call TRBD2 (6 bases). Per the germline V gene, CDR1 is MNHEY and CDR2 is SVGEGT. This CDR3 contains 15 residues. Deletions cut 6 bases from V and 1 base from J, with 16 bases between. CDR3 coding DNA: TGTGCCAGCAGCGTTACCGCCGGGACTTCCTACGAGCAGTACTTC. Translated, it gives CASSVTAGTSYEQYF.

The chain combines TRBV5-4 with TRBJ1-6; D uncertain. Per germline, CDR1 SGHNT and CDR2 YYREEE (reference sequence). The CDR3 has 14 amino acids. V lost 2 bases, J lost 10 bases, and 13 bases lay in between. CDR3 sequence (DNA): TGTGCCAGCAGCTTTGGAGGTCCAAACTCACCCCTCCACTTT. This sequence encodes CASSFGGPNSPLHF.

The chain couples TRBV7-2 to TRBJ2-2; TRBD1 agrees at 7 bases. The trim removed 4 bases at V and 6 bases at J, leaving 8 bases unmatched. Germline CDR1 and CDR2: SGHTA and FQGNSA. CDR3 size: 15 residues. CDR3 protein: CASSSPGGTAGELFF. The DNA for the CDR3 is TGTGCCAGCAGCTCACCAGGGGGTACGGCCGGGGAGCTGTTTTTT.

V usage is TRBV4-1 and J usage is TRBJ1-4, with 9 bases fitting TRBD1. From germline, CDR1 is MGHRA and CDR2 YSYEKL. The CDR3 is 15 amino acids. The V gene end was trimmed by 0 bases and the J gene end by 8 bases; junction bases not matched to a gene: 4. CDR3 loop: CASSQDRTGDEKLFF. The CDR3 DNA reads TGCGCCAGCAGCCAAGATCGGACAGGGGACGAAAAACTGTTTTTT.

V is TRBV27 and J is TRBJ2-1; D possibly corresponds to TRBD2 (5 bases). Germline loops: CDR1 MNHEY, CDR2 SMNVEV (reference sequence). Trimming took off 2 bases at V and 7 bases at J, with 21 bases between the two ends. The CDR3 spans 17 residues. CDR3 in DNA: TGTGCCAGCAGTTTAACCGCTCGCCTAGCTAGGAGGAATGAGCAGTTCTTC. It yields the protein CASSLTARLARRNEQFF.

CDR3 sequence (DNA): TGTGCCAGCAGTTTAATTGGGACAGCGAACACCGGGGAGCTGTTTTTT. Its translation: CASSLIGTANTGELFF. This chain links TRBV5-6 with TRBJ2-2; 7 bases are a match to TRBD1. This CDR3 contains 16 residues. Germline V CDR1 and CDR2: SGHDT, YYEEEE. V shed 5 bases, J shed 0 bases, and the junction held 7 bases outside the gene matches.

This clone was seen only a few times. This chain connects TRBV6-2 or TRBV6-3 to TRBJ1-3; no firm D call. Germline V lookup: CDR1 MNHEY, CDR2 SVGEGT. The CDR3 is 14 amino acids. V was trimmed by 2 bases and J by 2 bases, leaving 7 bases between them. The CDR3 DNA is TGTGCCAGCAGTTACAGCGGGGCTGGAAACACCATATATTTT. As protein: CASSYSGAGNTIYF.

This clone was seen a handful of times. The rearrangement uses TRBV19 and TRBJ1-1, with D tentatively TRBD1 (5 bases). The germline V gene encodes CDR1 LNHDA and CDR2 SQIVND (reference sequence). The CDR3 sequence is 14 residues long. Between the trimmed V and J ends, which lost 7 bases and 1 base, there was a span of 13 bases. CDR3 amino acids: CASMVQATNTEAFF. In DNA, the CDR3 is TGTGCCAGTATGGTACAGGCAACGAACACTGAAGCTTTCTTT.

On this clone: Other DNA sequences in the same sample also yield this CDR3. This chain uses TRBV5-4 with TRBJ1-2; 7 nucleotides align to TRBD1. J was trimmed by 2 bases and V by 2 bases; bases with no gene match: 0. CDR3 length: 13 amino acids. CDR1 and CDR2 from the germline V gene are SGHNT and YYREEE (reference sequence). CDR3 loop: CASSLQGNYGYTF. CDR3 coding DNA: TGTGCCAGCAGCTTACAGGGGAACTATGGCTACACCTTC.

V usage is TRBV6-1 and J usage is TRBJ1-2; D may be TRBD1 (6 bases). The CDR3 runs 15 residues. V dropped 1 base and J dropped 3 bases, with 12 bases sitting between them. The germline V gene encodes CDR1 MNHNS and CDR2 SASEGT. The CDR3 DNA reads as TGTGCCAGCAGTGAAGACACAGGGCGGTACTATGGCTACACCTTC. It is translated as CASSEDTGRYYGYTF.

The chain joins TRBV6-1 to TRBJ1-2; 7 bases agree with TRBD1. CDR1 is MNHNS, CDR2 SASEGT, per germline. This CDR3 has 16 amino acids. V lost 3 bases and J lost 0; bases outside the gene matches: 7. CDR3 protein: CASSEYQGVANYGYTF. The CDR3 coding sequence is TGTGCCAGCAGTGAGTACCAGGGGGTCGCTAACTATGGCTACACCTTC.